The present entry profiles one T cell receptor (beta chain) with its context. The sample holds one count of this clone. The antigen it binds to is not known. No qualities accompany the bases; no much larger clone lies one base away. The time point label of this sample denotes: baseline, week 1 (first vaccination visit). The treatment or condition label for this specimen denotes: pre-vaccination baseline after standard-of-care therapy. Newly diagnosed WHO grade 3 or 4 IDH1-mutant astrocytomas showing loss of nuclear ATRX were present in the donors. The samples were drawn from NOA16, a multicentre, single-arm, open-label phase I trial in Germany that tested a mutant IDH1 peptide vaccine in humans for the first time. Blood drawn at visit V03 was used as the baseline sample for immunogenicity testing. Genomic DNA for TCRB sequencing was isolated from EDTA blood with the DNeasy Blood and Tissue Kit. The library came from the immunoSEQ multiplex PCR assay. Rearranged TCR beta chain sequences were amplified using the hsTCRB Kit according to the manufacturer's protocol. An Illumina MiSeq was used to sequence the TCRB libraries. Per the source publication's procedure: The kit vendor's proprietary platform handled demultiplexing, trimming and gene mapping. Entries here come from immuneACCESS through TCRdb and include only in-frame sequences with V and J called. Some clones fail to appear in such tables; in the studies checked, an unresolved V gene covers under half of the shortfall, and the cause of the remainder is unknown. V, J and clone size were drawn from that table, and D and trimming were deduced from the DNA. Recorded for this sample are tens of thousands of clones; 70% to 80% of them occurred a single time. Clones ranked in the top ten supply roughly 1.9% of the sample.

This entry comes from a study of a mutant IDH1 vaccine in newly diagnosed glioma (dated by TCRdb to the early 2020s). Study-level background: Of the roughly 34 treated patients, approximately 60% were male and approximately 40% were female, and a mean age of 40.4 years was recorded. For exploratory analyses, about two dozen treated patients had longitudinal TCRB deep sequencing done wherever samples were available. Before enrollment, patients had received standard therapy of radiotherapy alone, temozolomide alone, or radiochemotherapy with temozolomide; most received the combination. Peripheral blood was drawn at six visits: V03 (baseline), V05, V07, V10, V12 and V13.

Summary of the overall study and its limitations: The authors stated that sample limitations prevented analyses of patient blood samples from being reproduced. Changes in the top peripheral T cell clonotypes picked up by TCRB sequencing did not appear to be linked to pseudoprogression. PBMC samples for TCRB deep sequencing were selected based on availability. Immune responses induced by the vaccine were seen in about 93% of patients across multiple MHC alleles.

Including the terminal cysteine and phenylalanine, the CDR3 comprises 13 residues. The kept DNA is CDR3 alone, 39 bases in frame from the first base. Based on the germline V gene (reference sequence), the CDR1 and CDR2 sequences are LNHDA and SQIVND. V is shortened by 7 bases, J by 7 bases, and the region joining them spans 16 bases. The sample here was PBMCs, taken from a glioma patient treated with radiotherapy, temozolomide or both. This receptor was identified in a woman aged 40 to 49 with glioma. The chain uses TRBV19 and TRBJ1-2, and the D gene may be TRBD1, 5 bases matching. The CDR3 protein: CASTPEGLTGYTF. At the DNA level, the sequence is TGTGCCAGTACCCCCGAGGGGCTCACTGGCTACACCTTC.